A selection of T cell receptor beta chains follows, all from one sample in a study of post-analysis software for immune sequencing data. TCRdb independently ran MiXCR on the PCR reads; one entry per CDR3 protein. The sample includes approximately 630,000 distinct CDR3 sequences, more than 50% of them seen just once. Material: blood. These receptor sequences come from a girl aged 2 to 9 with multiple sclerosis. The CDR3 runs from the conserved cysteine through the conserved F or W. A D gene is named only where the DNA matches it firmly. A row's size may be missing; if present it is once, few, many or a size class.

V gene	clone size	D gene	J gene	CDR3 DNA	CDR3 protein
TRBV12-3/TRBV12-4	-	-	TRBJ2-3	TGTGCCAGCAGCCCTACAGGGCTAGGCACAGATACGCAGTATTTT	CASSPTGLGTDTQYF
TRBV7-9	-	-	TRBJ1-2	TGTGCCAGCAGCTTAGGAGGGGGGAATGGCTACACCTTC	CASSLGGGNGYTF
TRBV27	-	-	TRBJ2-7	TGTGCCAGCAGTTTATCGGTGGGGGGGCAGGGGGTCTACGAGCAGTACTTC	CASSLSVGGQGVYEQYF
TRBV19	-	TRBD2	TRBJ2-1	TGTGCCAGTAGTATCCAGCGGGGGACCTACAATGAGCAGTTCTTC	CASSIQRGTYNEQFF
TRBV27	-	-	TRBJ2-3	TGTGCCAGCAGCCCCCTGGGGCAGGGGTCAGATACGCAGTATTTT	CASSPLGQGSDTQYF
TRBV29-1	-	-	TRBJ1-2	TGCAGCGCCTACGGGGGGGAAGCTAACTATGGCTACACCTTC	CSAYGGEANYGYTF
TRBV6-6	-	-	TRBJ1-1	TGTGCCAGCAGCCTCGATAATGAAGCTTTCTTT	CASSLDNEAFF
TRBV18	-	-	TRBJ1-2	TGTGCCAGCTCACCTAGAACGGACATTGAGGGCTACACCTTC	CASSPRTDIEGYTF
TRBV29-1	few	TRBD2	TRBJ2-1	TGCAGCGTTGAGTGGACTAGCGGGAGGCCGCAGGAGCAGTTCTTC	CSVEWTSGRPQEQFF
TRBV20-1	once	-	TRBJ2-3	TGCAGTGCTGGAGAGGCGGCGGACCTCACAGATACGCAGTATTTT	CSAGEAADLTDTQYF
TRBV7-6	-	TRBD2	TRBJ2-5	TGTGCCAGCAGCCTGACTAGCGGGGGGCTCACGGAGACCCAGTACTTC	CASSLTSGGLTETQYF
TRBV5-5	-	-	TRBJ2-5	TGTGCCAGCAGCGAGAGATCAGGGTACCCAGAGACCCAGTACTTC	CASSERSGYPETQYF
TRBV12-3/TRBV12-4	few	-	TRBJ1-6	TGTGCCAGCAGTTTATGGTCCAATTCACCCCTCCACTTT	CASSLWSNSPLHF
TRBV11-2	many	-	TRBJ2-3	TGTGCCAGCAGCCCGGGACCTAGCACAGATACGCAGTATTTT	CASSPGPSTDTQYF
TRBV20-1	once	-	TRBJ2-3	TGCAGTGCTACCGAGTGGCAGGGGGGGGAAGATACGCAGTATTTT	CSATEWQGGEDTQYF
TRBV5-1	-	TRBD2	TRBJ2-1	TGCGCCAGCAGCTCACCGGGACTAGCGGGAAGCAATGAGCAGTTCTTC	CASSSPGLAGSNEQFF
TRBV27	-	-	TRBJ1-5	TGTGCCAGCAGTTTCAACGGGGAGAGGCTGCAGCCCCAGCATTTT	CASSFNGERLQPQHF
TRBV5-1	-	-	TRBJ2-1	TGCGCCAGCAACCAACGTCGTCCAGGGTCCAATGAGCAGTTCTTC	CASNQRRPGSNEQFF
TRBV5-1	once	TRBD2	TRBJ2-3	TGCGCCAGCAGCCGAGGGCCGGGAGGCAACGGGGCAGATACGCAGTATTTT	CASSRGPGGNGADTQYF
TRBV7-2	-	TRBD2	TRBJ2-1	TGTGCCAGCAGCTTAGTTAGTATTGGGTTGGTACTAGCGGGGGACAATGAGCAGTTCTTC	CASSLVSIGLVLAGDNEQFF
TRBV19	-	-	TRBJ2-1	TGTGCCAGTAGTATTAGGGTAGGTGAGCAGTTCTTC	CASSIRVGEQFF
TRBV7-2	few	-	TRBJ1-2	TGTGCCAGCAGCGATAAACGTACAGGAGTAGGCTACACCTTC	CASSDKRTGVGYTF
TRBV29-1	few	-	TRBJ2-1	TGCAGCGGAGGGGGGACTATTGACAATGAGCAGTTCTTC	CSGGGTIDNEQFF
TRBV5-1	once	TRBD1	TRBJ2-7	TGCGCCAGCAGCTTTTACAGGGGCTTGGACGAGCAGTACTTC	CASSFYRGLDEQYF
TRBV5-5	few	TRBD1	TRBJ2-7	TGTGCCAGCAGCATGGACCGGACAGGCGGAGAGGAGACTCAGTACTTC	CASSMDRTGGEETQYF
TRBV20-1	-	-	TRBJ1-5	TGCAGTGCTAGATCCAACGTAGGGCGGGGCAATCAGCCCCAGCATTTT	CSARSNVGRGNQPQHF
TRBV20-1	many	-	TRBJ1-1	TGCAGTGCTAGAGATATGGGGCGGCGCACTGAAGCTTTCTTT	CSARDMGRRTEAFF
TRBV20-1	-	-	TRBJ2-5	TGCAGTGCTAGAGATACGGGAGTCACAGAGACCCAGTACTTC	CSARDTGVTETQYF
TRBV20-1	-	TRBD2	TRBJ2-3	TGCAGTGCTAGAGATAGGGGTCTAGCGGGACCAGATACGCAGTATTTT	CSARDRGLAGPDTQYF
TRBV27	-	-	TRBJ2-7	TGTGCCAGCAGTCCCCATCCGAATTACTACGAGCAGTACTTC	CASSPHPNYYEQYF
TRBV28	-	-	TRBJ2-1	TGTGCCAGCAATCTAGACTCCTACAATGAGCAGTTCTTC	CASNLDSYNEQFF
TRBV2	-	-	TRBJ1-2	TGTGCCAGCAGTTCTTTGACGGCTGGCTATGGCTACACCTTC	CASSSLTAGYGYTF
TRBV5-4	-	-	TRBJ1-2	TGTGCCAGCAGCCCGCCCACTAACTATGGCTACACCTTC	CASSPPTNYGYTF
TRBV9	-	-	TRBJ2-1	TGTGCCAGCAGCGTAGAGGAGGGAGGAAGGAATGAGCAGTTCTTC	CASSVEEGGRNEQFF
TRBV19	-	-	TRBJ2-3	TGTGCCAGTAGTATAGGGCGAGGAGATACGCAGTATTTT	CASSIGRGDTQYF
TRBV6-5	-	-	TRBJ2-7	TGTGCCAGCAAAGCTCCGGCCTCCCTTCCCTACGAGCAGTACTTC	CASKAPASLPYEQYF
TRBV20-1	-	TRBD1	TRBJ2-5	TGCAGTGCTAGAGATAGTCCCGGGACAGGGTCGAGGCCGCAGTACTTC	CSARDSPGTGSRPQYF
TRBV7-9	-	TRBD1	TRBJ2-1	TGTGCCAGCAGCTTAGCCCAGGGGGCGCATAATGAGCAGTTCTTC	CASSLAQGAHNEQFF
TRBV5-1	-	TRBD1	TRBJ1-2	TGCGCCAGCAGCTTGGGGCAGGGGGTCCATGGCTACACCTTC	CASSLGQGVHGYTF
TRBV7-2	-	-	TRBJ2-3	TGTGCCAGCAGCTTAGCTGAGGCCACAGATACGCAGTATTTT	CASSLAEATDTQYF
TRBV6-1	-	-	TRBJ2-7	TGTGCCAGCAGTAGCGGTCTACGCTACGAGCAGTACTTC	CASSSGLRYEQYF
TRBV6-5	-	TRBD2	TRBJ2-7	TGTGCCAGCAGGGGCAGAACGGGAGGTACCTACGAGCAGTACTTC	CASRGRTGGTYEQYF
TRBV4-2	-	TRBD2	TRBJ2-3	TGTGCCAGCAGCCAAGAAGGGGAGACTAGCGAGGCAGATACGCAGTATTTT	CASSQEGETSEADTQYF
TRBV20-1	once	-	TRBJ2-1	TGCAGTGCTAGTCAGGGAACTACTAACAATGAGCAGTTCTTC	CSASQGTTNNEQFF
TRBV29-1	-	TRBD1	TRBJ2-3	TGCAGCGTTGATGCGGAGACAGGGGTGACAGATACGCAGTATTTT	CSVDAETGVTDTQYF
TRBV20-1	-	-	TRBJ1-2	TGCAGTGCTAGAGCTCCCCGTTTGGGAGACTATGGCTACACCTTC	CSARAPRLGDYGYTF
TRBV27	-	-	TRBJ2-3	TGTGCCAGCGGACTCTCGGTGGGGGTAGATACGCAGTATTTT	CASGLSVGVDTQYF
TRBV9	once	-	TRBJ2-3	TGTGCCAGCAGCGTAGGTGGTGGGGGCACAGATACGCAGTATTTT	CASSVGGGGTDTQYF
TRBV18	few	-	TRBJ1-2	TGTGCCAGCTCACCCAGCCTAGGGGATTATGGCTACACCTTC	CASSPSLGDYGYTF
TRBV7-3	-	-	TRBJ2-7	TGTGCCAGCAGCTCCCCCCCCGGCGAGCAGTACTTC	CASSSPPGEQYF
TRBV12-3/TRBV12-4	-	-	TRBJ2-3	TGTGCCTGCAGTTCCCCCCGGGGTTCTGGCACAGATACGCAGTATTTT	CACSSPRGSGTDTQYF